This TCR beta chain was sequenced in a study of shared clonotypes between healthy human individuals. Study-level results: With few donors, the genetic and exposure-history diversity represented was limited. Naive CD4 clonotype sharing across a few donors was around 5%.

Trimming took 4 bases from V and 3 from J; bases not matched to a gene: 5. This CDR3 contains 15 residues. Germline CDR1 is SGHRS and CDR2 is YFSETQ. A remark on this clone: Antigen unknown.

TCRdb keeps only in-frame clones here, not all; method: immunoSEQ multiplex PCR. The sample shows 330,000 or so clones, roughly 80% of them seen only once. The TCR sequence derives from a man between 25 and 39 years old in good health. The sequencing sample was made of memory CD4+ T cells sorted from blood. Noted subset: CD45RA-negative fraction. J is TRBJ2-2 and V is TRBV5-1, with 8 bases identical to TRBD2. CDR3 residues: CASSALAGHTGELFF. In nucleotides, the CDR3 is TGCGCCAGCAGCGCTCTAGCGGGTCACACCGGGGAGCTGTTTTTT.